The 27 T cell receptor beta chains below come from one sample, sequenced in a study of T cells in localized non-small cell lung cancer. The method was immunoSEQ multiplex PCR; TCRdb's version includes in-frame clones alone and lacks a portion of them. The sample yields around 33,000 clones, over 75% seen once. Specimen: peripheral blood, collected before any cancer treatment. These receptors all stem from a male donor aged 60 or older with stage III squamous cell lung carcinoma.

This clone was picked up one time. This chain joins TRBV30 and TRBJ2-2, with D perhaps matching TRBD1 (5 bases). The germline CDR1 and CDR2 sequences are GTSNPN and SVGIG (reference sequence). V gave up 3 bases and J gave up 1 base, with 12 bases separating them. The CDR3 is 15 residues long. The CDR3 is CAWRLGVGNTGELFF. CDR3 nucleotides: TGTGCCTGGAGGCTAGGGGTAGGGAACACCGGGGAGCTGTTTTTT.

This chain joins TRBV18 and TRBJ2-5, with D tentatively TRBD2 (6 bases). The CDR3 loop spans 15 amino acids. V was shortened by 3 bases and J by 5 bases, with 16 bases between the two germline ends. Per germline, CDR1 KGHSH and CDR2 LQKENI. CDR3 region: CASSPGLGGAETQYF. The CDR3 DNA follows: TGTGCCAGCTCACCTGGATTGGGAGGTGCGGAGACCCAGTACTTC.

This chain uses TRBV5-6 with TRBJ2-2; no clear D gene. Germline CDR1 SGHDT, CDR2 YYEEEE. The V end lost 5 bases, the J end lost 5 bases, and 7 bases lay between the germline ends. The CDR3 is 12 amino acids. The CDR3 region is CASRVWTGELFF. The DNA of the CDR3 is TGTGCCAGCAGGGTCTGGACCGGGGAGCTGTTTTTT. The variable domain in full, with the rest retrieved from reference TRBV5-6 and TRBJ2-2, is DAGVTQSPTHLIKTRGQQVTLRCSPKSGHDTVSWYQQALGQGPQFIFQYYEEEERQRGNFPDRFSGHQFPNYSSELNVNALLLGDSALYLCASRVWTGELFFGEGSRLTVL.

The table lists this clone with a count of one. The rearrangement links TRBV5-1 to TRBJ2-1; 9 bases fit TRBD1. The CDR3 loop spans 15 amino acids. J lost 10 bases, V lost 4 bases, and 12 bases had no gene match. Per germline, CDR1 SGHRS and CDR2 YFSETQ. DNA for the CDR3: TGCGCCAGCAGCATCACGGGACAGGGATCTCGGGAGCAGTTCTTC. It is translated as CASSITGQGSREQFF. The complete variable domain, with remaining parts taken from reference TRBV5-1 and TRBJ2-1, reads KAGVTQTPRYLIKTRGQQVTLSCSPISGHRSVSWYQQTPGQGLQFLFEYFSETQRNKGNFPGRFSGRQFSNSRSEMNVSTLELGDSALYLCASSITGQGSREQFFGPGTRLTVL.

This clone was seen a single time. The V gene is TRBV7-2, the J gene TRBJ2-3; no firm D call. This CDR3 is built from 12 residues. With 3 bases removed from V and 2 bases from J, the gap between germline ends came to 3 bases. Germline lookup yields CDR1 SGHTA and CDR2 FQGNSA. DNA for the CDR3: TGTGCCAGCAGCTTTTCCACAGATACGCAGTATTTT. Its protein product is CASSFSTDTQYF.

The rearrangement uses TRBV15 and TRBJ1-1; D is unclear. Germline assignment: CDR1 LNHNV and CDR2 YYDKDF (reference sequence). V was pared by 2 bases and J by 1 base, with 5 bases between. The CDR3 consists of 13 residues. Here the CDR3 reads CATSRQANTEAFF. The DNA of the CDR3 is TGTGCCACCAGCAGACAAGCGAACACTGAAGCTTTCTTT.

This rearrangement joins TRBV4-1 to TRBJ2-6; 9 bases fit TRBD1. This CDR3 has 18 residues. Unmatched junction bases numbered 7, after V lost 4 bases and J lost 0 bases. Germline CDR1 is MGHRA and CDR2 is YSYEKL. The chain's CDR3 is CASSPRTGAPSGANVLTF. The CDR3 nucleotides are TGCGCCAGCAGCCCCCGGACAGGGGCCCCCTCTGGGGCCAACGTCCTGACTTTC.

This chain joins TRBV7-9 and TRBJ1-2; 12 bases fit TRBD1. Trimming cost V 1 base and J 7 bases; bases outside gene matches: 4. The germline gives CDR1 SEHNR, CDR2 FQNEAQ (reference sequence). The length of the CDR3 is 15 residues. The CDR3, as DNA: TGTGCCAGCAGCTTAGTTGGGACAGGGGGCTTTGGCTACACCTTC. Translated: CASSLVGTGGFGYTF.

This rearrangement joins TRBV10-3 to TRBJ1-5; 7 positions match TRBD1. V gave up 7 bases and J gave up 6 bases; unmatched junction bases: 30. Germline V gives CDR1 ENHRY, CDR2 SYGVKD. The CDR3 spans 21 residues. Here the CDR3 reads CAITLDLHQRDSWEQIQPQHF. CDR3 nucleotide sequence: TGTGCCATCACCCTGGACCTCCATCAACGGGACAGTTGGGAACAAATTCAGCCCCAGCATTTT.

This chain connects TRBV2 to TRBJ1-1; TRBD1 might be the D (5 bases). V was clipped by 2 bases and J by 1 base, with 5 bases between them. Germline loops: CDR1 SNHLY, CDR2 FYNNEI. The CDR3 has 13 residues. CDR3 amino acids: CASSEQGNTEAFF. As DNA, the CDR3 is TGTGCCAGCAGTGAACAGGGGAACACTGAAGCTTTCTTT.

This clone came up once. The chain couples TRBV2 to TRBJ1-1; weak D call: TRBD1 (5 bases). The CDR3 contains 14 residues. The germline V gene has CDR1 SNHLY and CDR2 FYNNEI. The V and J ends lost 4 bases and 1 base respectively, with 10 bases between them. In nucleotides, the CDR3 is TGTGCCAGCAGTGTTGAAAGGGGGAACACTGAAGCTTTCTTT. Its translation is CASSVERGNTEAFF.

The J gene is TRBJ2-3, the V gene TRBV9; TRBD2 agrees at 9 bases. Germline CDR1 and CDR2: SGDLS and YYNGEE. Trimming at V came to 1 base and at J to 1 base, leaving 4 bases not matched to a gene. The CDR3 loop spans 16 amino acids. CDR3 region: CASSVPKRGGTDTQYF. In DNA form, the CDR3 reads TGTGCCAGCAGCGTACCTAAGCGGGGGGGCACAGATACGCAGTATTTT.

This clone was counted a single time. This chain uses TRBV15 with TRBJ2-3; possibly TRBD2 for D (6 bases). The CDR3 spans 12 residues. Germline CDR1 LNHNV, CDR2 YYDKDF (reference sequence). Trimming removed 5 bases at V and 10 bases at J, with 13 bases between. As DNA, the CDR3 is TGTGCCACCAGCCCTGTGGACTACGCGCAGTATTTT. The encoded protein is CATSPVDYAQYF. The entire variable domain, with the rest obtained from reference TRBV15 and TRBJ2-3, is as follows: DAMVIQNPRYQVTQFGKPVTLSCSQTLNHNVMYWYQQKSSQAPKLLFHYYDKDFNNEADTPDNFQSRRPNTSFCFLDIRSPGLGDTAMYLCATSPVDYAQYFGPGTRLTVL.

V and J are TRBV5-5 and TRBJ2-2, with 7 bases lining up with TRBD1. Trimming took 0 bases from V and 8 from J; bases not matched to a gene: 10. This CDR3 has 16 residues. CDR1 is SGHKS, CDR2 YYEKEE, per germline (reference sequence). The DNA for the CDR3 is TGTGCCAGCAGCTTGGGACAGGGCCGAATCATAGGGGAGCTGTTTTTT. Its translation is CASSLGQGRIIGELFF.

The rearrangement joins TRBV2 to TRBJ2-3, with 11 bases aligning to TRBD2. The germline CDR1 and CDR2 sequences are SNHLY and FYNNEI. Trimming at V came to 9 bases and at J to 6 bases, leaving 8 bases not matched to a gene. The CDR3 is 14 residues long. As DNA, the CDR3 is TGTGCCAGTACTAGCGGGAGAGCAACGGATACGCAGTATTTT. Its translation: CASTSGRATDTQYF.

This sequence joins TRBV9 and TRBJ2-1; no clear D gene. Trimming shortened V by 1 base and J by 8 bases, and 16 bases separated the two germline ends. Germline V gives CDR1 SGDLS, CDR2 YYNGEE. The CDR3 totals 15 residues. The CDR3 protein is CASSVTASFDDEQFF. The CDR3 nucleotides are TGTGCCAGCAGCGTAACAGCCTCCTTTGACGATGAGCAGTTCTTC.

The V gene is TRBV5-4, the J gene TRBJ2-3; D gene ambiguous. CDR3 length: 14 amino acids. Germline assignment: CDR1 SGHNT and CDR2 YYREEE (reference sequence). Trimming shortened V by 4 bases and J by 2 bases, and 11 bases separated the two germline ends. Here the CDR3 reads CASSPKEPTDTQYF. CDR3 DNA sequence: TGTGCCAGCAGCCCCAAGGAACCCACAGATACGCAGTATTTT.

The gene calls are TRBV4-2 and TRBJ2-1; D unresolved. V dropped 1 base and J dropped 15 bases, with 16 bases sitting between them. The germline gives CDR1 LGHNA, CDR2 YNFKEQ. The CDR3 totals 13 residues. CDR3 in DNA: TGTGCCAGCAGCCAAGTTAATAGCCCTCTCCGGTTCTTC. As protein: CASSQVNSPLRFF.

J is TRBJ1-2 and V is TRBV6-5; no firm D call. This CDR3 region has 14 residues. Deletions cut 5 bases from V and 3 bases from J, with 13 bases between. CDR1 and CDR2 from the germline V gene are MNHEY and SVGAGI. The CDR3 DNA follows: TGTGCCAGCAGTCCCCAGCCCTCCCACTATGGCTACACCTTC. Amino acid sequence: CASSPQPSHYGYTF.

This clone was counted a single time. The chain joins TRBV13 to TRBJ2-3; a weak D match, TRBD1 (5 bases). The germline V gene has CDR1 PRHDT and CDR2 FYEKMQ (reference sequence). The CDR3 consists of 14 residues. V shed 5 bases and J shed 6 bases, with 15 bases lying between them. CDR3 nucleotide sequence: TGTGCCAGCAGCCAAAGGACAAGCGCCGATACGCAGTATTTT. Protein sequence: CASSQRTSADTQYF. Variable domain in full (rest from reference TRBV13 and TRBJ2-3): AAGVIQSPRHLIKEKRETATLKCYPIPRHDTVYWYQQGPGQDPQFLISFYEKMQSDKGSIPDRFSAQQFSDYHSELNMSSLELGDSALYFCASSQRTSADTQYFGPGTRLTVL.

The CDR3 DNA is TGTGCCAGCAGCTTATACGGCGGGCCTGGGGCTGAAGCTTTCTTT. Amino acid sequence: CASSLYGGPGAEAFF. V usage is TRBV7-8 and J usage is TRBJ1-1, with no clear D. This CDR3 contains 15 residues. Germline V gene sequence: CDR1 SGHVS, CDR2 FQNEAQ. V was clipped by 2 bases and J by 6 bases, with 16 bases between them.

The chain combines TRBV30 with TRBJ2-3; 12 bases are a match to TRBD2. The V gene's germline CDR1 is GTSNPN and CDR2 SVGIG (reference sequence). J lost 0 bases, V lost 2 bases, and 3 bases had no gene match. The CDR3 runs to 16 residues. CDR3 sequence: CAWSIGLAGSTDTQYF. In nucleotides, the CDR3 is TGTGCCTGGAGTATTGGACTAGCGGGAAGCACAGATACGCAGTATTTT. The full variable domain, rest sourced from reference TRBV30 and TRBJ2-3, is SQTIHQWPATLVQPVGSPLSLECTVEGTSNPNLYWYRQAAGRGLQLLFYSVGIGQISSEVPQNLSASRPQDRQFILSSKKLLLSDSGFYLCAWSIGLAGSTDTQYFGPGTRLTVL.

J is TRBJ1-1 and V is TRBV4-1; D is unresolved. Trimming shortened V by 0 bases and J by 3 bases, and 5 bases separated the two germline ends. Germline values: CDR1 MGHRA, CDR2 YSYEKL. The length of the CDR3 is 13 residues. This CDR3 reads CASSQDPYTEAFF. CDR3 sequence (DNA): TGCGCCAGCAGCCAAGATCCATACACTGAAGCTTTCTTT.

The V gene is TRBV11-3, the J gene TRBJ2-5; 7 positions match TRBD2. This CDR3 has 14 amino acids. Looked up from germline, CDR1 is SGHNT and CDR2 is YENEEA. V lost 5 bases to trimming and J lost 5 bases; unmatched junction nucleotides: 8. The CDR3 sequence is CASSRGLMGETQYF. The CDR3 DNA follows: TGTGCCAGCAGCCGGGGACTAATGGGTGAGACCCAGTACTTC.

The rearrangement uses TRBV2 and TRBJ1-1; TRBD1 matches 7 bases. V was pared by 2 bases and J by 8 bases, with 11 bases of the junction left unmatched. Germline CDR1 reads SNHLY; CDR2 reads FYNNEI. The CDR3 runs 15 residues. This chain's CDR3 is CASSETPGTVPEAFF. For the CDR3, the DNA is TGTGCCAGCAGTGAAACCCCGGGGACAGTCCCCGAAGCTTTCTTT.

V and J are TRBV11-2 and TRBJ1-1; no clear D. The CDR3 spans 15 residues. V dropped 5 bases and J dropped 0 bases, with 13 bases sitting between them. CDR1 and CDR2 from the germline V gene are SGHAT and FQNNGV. CDR3 nucleotides: TGTGCCAGCAGCGGTGGGCGATTCATGAACACTGAAGCTTTCTTT. It codes for CASSGGRFMNTEAFF.

The chain has TRBV5-1 and TRBJ2-2; D uncertain. The CDR3 is 13 amino acids. Germline V gene sequence: CDR1 SGHRS, CDR2 YFSETQ. With 4 bases removed from V and 6 bases from J, the gap between germline ends came to 10 bases. The CDR3 is CASSIGPSGELFF. The CDR3, as DNA: TGCGCCAGCAGCATCGGTCCCTCCGGGGAGCTGTTTTTT.